The sequence of this T cell receptor (beta chain) was determined in a study of blood T cell repertoires in COVID-19. Study-level background: Collection of acute and convalescent COVID-19 samples took place in the United States, Italy and Spain. PBMCs, B-cell-depleted T cells, or T cells provided the cDNA or gDNA that made up the material.

This clone was seen only once. Here immunoSEQ multiplex PCR was the method, and the copy in TCRdb shows in-frame clones only, minus some. The repertoire has around 170,000 clones, roughly four fifths of them found once; the top ten carry 13% to 15%. The germline gives CDR1 MGHDK, CDR2 SYGVNS. This CDR3 is 17 amino acids long. V gave up 4 bases and J gave up 1 base, with 14 bases separating them. Sequencing used peripheral blood. The receptor comes from a man between 25 and 39 years old with active or convalescent COVID-19. The rearrangement joins TRBV25-1 to TRBJ1-6; perhaps TRBD1 as D (6 bases). The CDR3 nucleotides are TGTGCCAGCAGTGGCTCCGAAAGGGGGTCCTATAATTCACCCCTCCACTTT. As protein: CASSGSERGSYNSPLHF.